This T cell receptor (beta chain) emerged from a study of T cells in Graves' hyperthyroidism and ophthalmopathy. Uncontrolled infection, other autoimmune disease, pregnancy or lactation led to exclusion. This sample holds PBMCs from less than 11 ml fresh peripheral blood. RNA transcripts provided the source from which TCR beta CDR3 regions were amplified. First-round RT-PCR targeting the TCR CDR3 was performed with the HTBI primer set. TCRdb re-called the multiplex PCR reads through MiXCR, storing one row per CDR3 protein. Of some 740,000 distinct CDR3 sequences in the sample, about 15% were seen once. The V gene's germline CDR1 is SGHTA and CDR2 FQGTGA. J was trimmed by 7 bases and V by 5 bases; bases with no gene match: 4. The CDR3 loop spans 13 amino acids.

The clonotype comes from a woman in her late teens or twenties with Graves' hyperthyroidism. The chain links TRBV7-3 to TRBJ2-7, with 11 bases aligning to TRBD2. Sequences were obtained from blood. CDR3 residues: CASSTSGSEEQYF. The CDR3 DNA reads as TGTGCCAGCAGCACTAGCGGGAGTGAAGAGCAGTACTTC.